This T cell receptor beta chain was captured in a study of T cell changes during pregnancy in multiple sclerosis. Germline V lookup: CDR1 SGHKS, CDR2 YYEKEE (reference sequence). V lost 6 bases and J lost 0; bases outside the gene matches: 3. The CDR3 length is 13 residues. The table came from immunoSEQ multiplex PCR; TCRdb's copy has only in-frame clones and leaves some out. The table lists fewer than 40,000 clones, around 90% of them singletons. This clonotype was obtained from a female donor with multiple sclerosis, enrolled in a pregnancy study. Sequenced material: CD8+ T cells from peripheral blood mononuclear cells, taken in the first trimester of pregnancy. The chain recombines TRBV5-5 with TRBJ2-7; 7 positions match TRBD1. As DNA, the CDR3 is TGTGCCAGCACCCGGGACAGCTCCTACGAGCAGTACTTC. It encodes CASTRDSSYEQYF. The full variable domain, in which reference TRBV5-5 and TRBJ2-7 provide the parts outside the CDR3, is DAGVTQSPTHLIKTRGQQVTLRCSPISGHKSVSWYQQVLGQGPQFIFQYYEKEERGRGNFPDRFSARQFPNYSSELNVNALLLGDSALYLCASTRDSSYEQYFGPGTRLTVT.